Listed below are T cell receptor beta chains from one sample, sequenced in a study of blood T cell repertoires in COVID-19. TCRdb's table, derived via immunoSEQ multiplex PCR, lists solely in-frame clones and lacks some. The sample holds 200,000 or so clones, approximately 83% seen once. The sample was PBMCs or T cells enriched from blood (not recorded which). The receptor source for this set is a woman aged 45-65 years who had been exposed to COVID-19. Each CDR3 is given with its conserved first and last residue. Clone size appears in some rows only: once, few, many, or a class for an expanded clone.

J,size,V,CDR3
TRBJ1-2,NA,TRBV10-3,CATAANYGYTF
TRBJ1-2,few,TRBV12-2,CASRLDTGTSEGYTF
TRBJ1-4,few,TRBV7-2,CASSLVLGAGEKLFF
TRBJ1-1,few,TRBV9,CASSPGLLITEAFF
TRBJ2-1,NA,TRBV19,CASSRARSSYNEQFF
TRBJ2-7,NA,TRBV7-2,CASSLQYPTQGLLYEQYF
TRBJ1-4,NA,TRBV7-9,CASSRPVAGNEKLFF
TRBJ2-7,NA,TRBV6-5,CASSSRGSGEQYF
TRBJ2-2,NA,TRBV7-9,CASSPGLAGTANTGELFF
TRBJ1-1,NA,TRBV5-1,CASSLEPQGMNTEAFF
TRBJ1-2,NA,TRBV9,CASSDRFFYGYTF
TRBJ1-2,NA,TRBV29-1,CSVEDREIGAAGNYGYTF
TRBJ2-3,few,TRBV29-1,CSVYRDRRSADTQYF
TRBJ2-7,NA,TRBV12-3/TRBV12-4,CASTTGLAGAHF
TRBJ1-1,NA,TRBV5-1,CASSLRGGQARTEAFF
TRBJ2-3,once,TRBV12-3/TRBV12-4,CASSLSSSTQYF
TRBJ1-2,few,TRBV7-8,CASSWDTNYGYTF
TRBJ1-6,NA,TRBV5-1,CASSSAPTGISSPLHF
TRBJ1-4,once,TRBV27,CASSLDRGVEKLFF
TRBJ1-1,NA,TRBV30,CAWSPGWGGTEAFF
TRBJ1-1,NA,TRBV2,CASHHHKGGNTEAFF
TRBJ1-6,NA,TRBV27,CASSSRQDYNSPLHF
TRBJ1-1,NA,TRBV15,CATSRDGSYTEAFF
TRBJ1-2,NA,TRBV19,CASRSSGQGIGGYTF
TRBJ1-3,NA,TRBV19,CASSARTGGSSGNTIYF
TRBJ2-2,NA,TRBV19,CASTERQGAGELFF